A selection of T cell receptor beta chains follows, all from one sample in a study of identical twins. A single record per CDR3 protein comes from TCRdb applying MiXCR to the 5' RACE reads. This sample yields about 530,000 distinct CDR3 sequences, of which under 25% are seen a single time; 0.48% belongs to the top ten. These same data were also listed under a study on yellow fever vaccine responses in identical twins.

Sequences were obtained from CD4+ T cells sorted from blood. Every receptor here comes from a woman between 18 and 29 years old in good health. The CDR3 runs from the conserved cysteine through the conserved F or W. The order of the fields is V gene, D gene, clone size, J gene, CDR3 length, CDR3 DNA, CDR3 protein. The D gene is left open where the match is weak. A row's size may be missing; if present it is once, few, many or a size class.

v_gene: TRBV6-1
d_gene: TRBD2
abundance: -
j_gene: TRBJ2-1
len: 13
CDR3nt: TGTGCCAGCAGAGTAGCGGGAGGCCAAGAGCAGTTCTTC
CDR3aa: CASRVAGGQEQFF

v_gene: TRBV9
d_gene: TRBD2
abundance: -
j_gene: TRBJ2-3
len: 18
CDR3nt: TGTGCCAGCAGCGTTTTAGCGGGGGAGGGACCCCGCACAGATACGCAGTATTTT
CDR3aa: CASSVLAGEGPRTDTQYF

v_gene: TRBV12-3/TRBV12-4
d_gene: TRBD2
abundance: -
j_gene: TRBJ2-7
len: 15
CDR3nt: TGTGCCAGCACCACGAATAGACTAGCGGGAGCCGAGCAGTACTTC
CDR3aa: CASTTNRLAGAEQYF

v_gene: TRBV5-8
d_gene: TRBD2
abundance: -
j_gene: TRBJ2-5
len: 16
CDR3nt: TGTGCCAGCAGCTCGGGACTAGGAATTTATACGGAGACCCAGTACTTC
CDR3aa: CASSSGLGIYTETQYF

v_gene: TRBV20-1
d_gene: TRBD1
abundance: few
j_gene: TRBJ2-2
len: 15
CDR3nt: TGCAGTGCTGACCCCGGGACAGGGAACACCGGGGAGCTGTTTTTT
CDR3aa: CSADPGTGNTGELFF

v_gene: TRBV24-1
d_gene: -
abundance: few
j_gene: TRBJ2-1
len: 15
CDR3nt: TGTGCCACCAGTGATCGGTACGGTACCTACAATGAGCAGTTCTTC
CDR3aa: CATSDRYGTYNEQFF

v_gene: TRBV28
d_gene: TRBD2
abundance: -
j_gene: TRBJ2-7
len: 12
CDR3nt: TGTGCCAGCGGACTAGCGCGTTACGAGCAGTACTTC
CDR3aa: CASGLARYEQYF

v_gene: TRBV5-1
d_gene: -
abundance: few
j_gene: TRBJ1-1
len: 15
CDR3nt: TGCGCCAGCAGCCCAACACAGGTGACGAACACTGAAGCTTTCTTT
CDR3aa: CASSPTQVTNTEAFF

v_gene: TRBV12-3/TRBV12-4
d_gene: TRBD1
abundance: -
j_gene: TRBJ2-1
len: 13
CDR3nt: TGTGCCAGCAGTAGAGGACAGGTCAATGAGCAGTTCTTC
CDR3aa: CASSRGQVNEQFF

v_gene: TRBV27
d_gene: -
abundance: -
j_gene: TRBJ2-1
len: 14
CDR3nt: TGTGCCAGCAGTTTATCCGTATCAATGGGTGGGCAGTTCTTC
CDR3aa: CASSLSVSMGGQFF

v_gene: TRBV7-6
d_gene: TRBD1
abundance: -
j_gene: TRBJ2-1
len: 16
CDR3nt: TGTGCCAGCAGCAGGGGGCTAGCAGGGGATGACAATGAGCAGTTCTTC
CDR3aa: CASSRGLAGDDNEQFF

v_gene: TRBV6-1
d_gene: -
abundance: few
j_gene: TRBJ2-1
len: 13
CDR3nt: TGTGCCAGCAAGGAGACAGGGAGGGGTGAGCAGTTCTTC
CDR3aa: CASKETGRGEQFF

v_gene: TRBV20-1
d_gene: TRBD2
abundance: -
j_gene: TRBJ2-5
len: 14
CDR3nt: TGCAGTGCTAGAAAAACGGGGGGCCAAGAGACCCAGTACTTC
CDR3aa: CSARKTGGQETQYF

v_gene: TRBV5-5
d_gene: -
abundance: few
j_gene: TRBJ2-7
len: 12
CDR3nt: TGTGCCAGCTTGGAGGGGGGCGGCGAGCAGTACTTC
CDR3aa: CASLEGGGEQYF

v_gene: TRBV4-1
d_gene: -
abundance: -
j_gene: TRBJ2-3
len: 16
CDR3nt: TGCGCCAGCAGCCAACCGCAACAGGCTAGCACAGATACGCAGTATTTT
CDR3aa: CASSQPQQASTDTQYF

v_gene: TRBV3-1
d_gene: -
abundance: few
j_gene: TRBJ1-2
len: 15
CDR3nt: TGTGCCAGCAGCCATCCGGCAGGGTTCGACTATGGCTACACCTTC
CDR3aa: CASSHPAGFDYGYTF

v_gene: TRBV7-9
d_gene: TRBD1
abundance: few
j_gene: TRBJ2-3
len: 16
CDR3nt: TGTGCCAGCTCAGCAAGAAAGGGACAGGGCACAGATACGCAGTATTTT
CDR3aa: CASSARKGQGTDTQYF

v_gene: TRBV12-3/TRBV12-4
d_gene: -
abundance: few
j_gene: TRBJ2-6
len: 14
CDR3nt: TGTGCCAGCACCACGTACTCTGGGGCCAACGTCCTGACTTTC
CDR3aa: CASTTYSGANVLTF

v_gene: TRBV25-1
d_gene: -
abundance: few
j_gene: TRBJ1-6
len: 14
CDR3nt: TGTGCCAGCAGGAGGGCGGACGATAATTCACCCCTCCACTTT
CDR3aa: CASRRADDNSPLHF

v_gene: TRBV7-9
d_gene: -
abundance: -
j_gene: TRBJ2-1
len: 14
CDR3nt: TGTGCCAGCAGCGAAGACAGAATCCTCAATGAGCAGTTCTTC
CDR3aa: CASSEDRILNEQFF

v_gene: TRBV24-1
d_gene: TRBD2
abundance: -
j_gene: TRBJ2-1
len: 11
CDR3nt: TGTGCCACCGGACTAGTCGGAGAGCAGTTCTTC
CDR3aa: CATGLVGEQFF

v_gene: TRBV4-1
d_gene: TRBD2
abundance: few
j_gene: TRBJ2-2
len: 19
CDR3nt: TGCGCCAGCAGCCAAGAACTACGGGGGGGTGTTAGGAACACCGGGGAGCTGTTTTTT
CDR3aa: CASSQELRGGVRNTGELFF

v_gene: TRBV27
d_gene: -
abundance: few
j_gene: TRBJ1-1
len: 13
CDR3nt: TGTGCCAGCTTAGGACATGAGAACACTGAAGCTTTCTTT
CDR3aa: CASLGHENTEAFF

v_gene: TRBV24-1
d_gene: TRBD1
abundance: few
j_gene: TRBJ2-3
len: 15
CDR3nt: TGTGCCACCAGTGACGCGGGACAGGGGCTAGATACGCAGTATTTT
CDR3aa: CATSDAGQGLDTQYF

v_gene: TRBV12-3/TRBV12-4
d_gene: -
abundance: few
j_gene: TRBJ1-1
len: 14
CDR3nt: TGTGCCAGCAGTGCGGGGAATATGAACACTGAAGCTTTCTTT
CDR3aa: CASSAGNMNTEAFF

v_gene: TRBV6-1
d_gene: -
abundance: -
j_gene: TRBJ1-1
len: 13
CDR3nt: TGTGCCAGCATGAGGGGGAGTGGGACTGAAGCTTTCTTT
CDR3aa: CASMRGSGTEAFF

v_gene: TRBV20-1
d_gene: -
abundance: few
j_gene: TRBJ2-4
len: 13
CDR3nt: TGCAGTACCTTGCGGGGGCAGGGGGACATTCAGTACTTC
CDR3aa: CSTLRGQGDIQYF

v_gene: TRBV15
d_gene: TRBD2
abundance: -
j_gene: TRBJ2-5
len: 15
CDR3nt: TGTGCCACCAGCCGACTAGGGACTAGGAAAGAGACCCAGTACTTC
CDR3aa: CATSRLGTRKETQYF